This TCR beta chain was identified during a study of cytomegalovirus exposure and HLA in healthy donors. 13 Jbeta primers and 60 Vbeta primers were used for the PCR. The assay was immunoSEQ multiplex PCR, and TCRdb's table has in-frame clones only and misses some. Of under 200,000 clones listed, 75% to 80% are singletons. This clone was counted a few times. As yet, its antigen is unknown. Whole-study findings and limits: TCR beta chain V- and J-gene trimming was linked, in a later analysis, to a missense variant in DCLRE1C.

The length of the CDR3 is 14 residues. Looked up from germline, CDR1 is SGHRS and CDR2 is YFSETQ. V trimming: 5 bases; J trimming: 4 bases; junction bases outside the gene matches: 8. The sample consisted of PBMCs. This chain uses TRBV5-1 with TRBJ1-2, with 7 bases matching TRBD1. This sequence was found in a man aged 45-60 years in good health and CMV-seropositive. The CDR3 DNA is TGCGCCAGCAGTCTTACAGGGGTCGGCTATGGCTACACCTTC. Its translation: CASSLTGVGYGYTF.